This TCR beta chain was profiled in a study of spatial heterogeneity in lung cancer. Looking at the study overall: Researchers sequenced follow-up PBMC samples if they had them, and these came a median of around 24 months after resection. Alpha-chain sequences were consistently detected less often than beta-chain sequences. Unique TCR and UMI combinations averaged more than ten appearances each in raw reads.

MiXCR, applied by TCRdb to the 5' RACE reads, yields one record per CDR3 protein. This sample carries around 98,000 distinct CDR3 sequences, roughly 19% of them seen once, and the ten largest clones take just over 20%. With V trimmed by 2 bases and J by 4 bases, 3 bases remained unmatched. The CDR3 runs 15 residues. Time point: blood at routine non-recurrence follow-up after resection. Unsorted whole RNA from tumor, nontumor lung or frozen PBMC underwent sequencing. The receptor was derived from a male donor with early-stage non-small cell lung cancer. Sample: PBMCs, taken at follow-up. The chain is built from TRBV12-3 or TRBV12-4 and TRBJ1-4; 8 positions match TRBD1. The DNA for the CDR3 is TGTGCCAGCAGTTTAAACAGGGGGTATAATGAAAAACTGTTTTTT. It translates to CASSLNRGYNEKLFF.